This record covers a single TCR beta chain. The antigen is not known. This sample is drawn from a study of T cell responses to AZD1222 COVID-19 vaccine. Here immunoSEQ multiplex PCR was the method, and the copy in TCRdb shows in-frame clones only, minus some. The sample carries over 150,000 clones, about 93% recorded once. General study points: The donors showed a predominance of white British ancestry and of females, with possible underestimation of clonal diversity. When two AZD1222 doses had been given, Spike-specific TCR breadth and depth rose. Across the whole spike, CD4 TCRs peaked at regions 160-218 and 743-854. Among AZD1222 vaccinees, only six were seropositive at baseline.

V lost 1 base and J 8 bases, leaving 14 bases between the germline ends. This CDR3 comprises 14 residues. CDR1 SGHAT and CDR2 FQNNGV come from the germline V gene. This specimen consisted of peripheral blood, obtained 28 days after the second dose of the MenACWY control vaccine. This receptor was taken from an adult who received the MenACWY meningococcal vaccine as a control. The chain recombines TRBV11-2 with TRBJ1-2, with D unclear. CDR3 residues: CASSLAFPSGGYTF. Here the CDR3 DNA reads TGTGCCAGCAGCTTAGCTTTTCCGTCGGGGGGCTACACCTTC.